This note documents a single TCR beta chain sequence. What it recognizes is unknown. At one of its ends the junction is not consistent with the germline gene, which may arise from a read error. These data come from a study of OX40 agonist ivuxolimab in advanced cancers. Study details: Those treated in dose escalation had hepatocellular carcinoma, melanoma, renal cell cancer or head and neck cancer. Three patients had partial responses: one hepatocellular carcinoma, two cutaneous melanoma.

The repertoire was sequenced with immunoSEQ multiplex PCR; TCRdb's copy has only in-frame clones and lacks some. The sample lists under 50,000 clones; 80% were seen once. This CDR3 spans 12 amino acids. The germline V gene has CDR1 MNHEY and CDR2 SVGAGI. Regarding the study as a whole: CD4+ and CD8+ T cells in blood underwent clonal expansion by week 6 at 0.1 to 3.0 mg/kg.

Sequenced here: CD4+ or CD8+ T cells sorted from blood, sampled in a trial of the OX40 agonist ivuxolimab. V is TRBV6-5 and J is TRBJ2-7; D is uncertain. This sequence was found in an adult with an advanced solid tumor such as melanoma, head and neck, liver or kidney cancer. This CDR3 reads CASSVQSSEQYF. The DNA of the CDR3 is TGTGCCAGCTCGGTCCAGTCCTCCGAGCAGTACTTC.